These 29 T cell receptor beta chains share one sample of origin, sequenced in a study of blood T cell repertoires in COVID-19. Only in-frame clones appear in the TCRdb table, and some are missing; sequencing was by immunoSEQ multiplex PCR. The sample consists of about 280,000 clones, around nine tenths of them appearing once. Material: peripheral blood. The receptors derive from a woman aged 25-40 years with COVID-19, enrolled during active disease.

The rearrangement links TRBV21-1 to TRBJ2-5; the table assigns TRBD2, which was not confirmed against the DNA. TRBV21-1 is a known pseudogene. The CDR3 is 24 amino acids. In DNA form, the CDR3 reads TGTGCCAGCAGCAAGTCGCGACCTTGGAGGGAGACTAGCGGGAGAGGACAGAGCAACGAGACCCAGTACTTC. Translation: CASSKSRPWRETSGRGQSNETQYF.

V is TRBV5-6 and J is TRBJ1-2, with D possibly TRBD1 on 6 matching bases. Germline CDR1 SGHDT, CDR2 YYEEEE. Trimming cost V 4 bases and J 3 bases, with 10 bases left between them. The CDR3 has 13 residues. As DNA, the CDR3 is TGTGCCAGCAGCCCAGGGGTCCACTATGGCTACACCTTC. It yields the protein CASSPGVHYGYTF.

This clone appeared a single time. The V and J genes are TRBV28 and TRBJ1-6, with a weak D call TRBD1 (5 bases). Germline V CDR1 and CDR2: MDHEN, SYDVKM. V was clipped by 6 bases and J by 10 bases, with 16 bases between them. CDR3 length equals 14 residues. CDR3 sequence (DNA): TGTGCCAGCAGGAGTCAGGGAAACCAGTCACCCCTCCACTTT. Protein sequence: CASRSQGNQSPLHF.

This sequence joins TRBV24-1 and TRBJ2-1; D is perhaps TRBD2 (5 bases). Germline CDR1 KGHDR, CDR2 SFDVKD. The CDR3 loop spans 16 amino acids. Trimming removed 3 bases from V and 6 bases from J, with 17 bases in between. CDR3 loop: CATSDPWTVLGNEQFF. The CDR3 nucleotides read TGTGCCACCAGTGATCCCTGGACTGTCCTAGGCAATGAGCAGTTCTTC.

The sample holds one count of this clone. The chain uses TRBV11-2 and TRBJ2-4, with D perhaps matching TRBD2 (6 bases). The CDR3 has 18 amino acids. Germline V gene sequence: CDR1 SGHAT, CDR2 FQNNGV. V was pared by 3 bases and J by 0 bases, with 18 bases between. The CDR3 region is CASSFSASAELAKNIQYF. The CDR3 DNA reads as TGTGCCAGCAGCTTTTCGGCTAGCGCAGAACTAGCCAAAAACATTCAGTACTTC.

The rearrangement uses TRBV13 and TRBJ1-2; possibly TRBD1 for D (6 bases). V was pared by 8 bases and J by 8 bases, with 21 bases between. This CDR3 comprises 14 residues. The V gene's germline CDR1 is PRHDT and CDR2 FYEKMQ (reference sequence). CDR3 nucleotide sequence: TGTGCCAGCGGCCGGACAGAAATTTATAACGGCTACACCTTC. Amino acids: CASGRTEIYNGYTF.

The DNA for the CDR3 is TGTGCCAGTAGTATAGATATGCTAAGATCTGGGGGCCCCTTCGTTGGGCCCCAGCATTTT. Translated, it gives CASSIDMLRSGGPFVGPQHF. The genes are TRBV19 and TRBJ1-5, with a possible D match to TRBD1 (6 bases). This CDR3 comprises 20 residues. Germline-derived CDR1 and CDR2 are LNHDA and SQIVND (reference sequence). The V gene lost 0 bases and the J gene lost 9 bases, with 30 bases spanning the gap. Drawing the rest from reference TRBV19 and TRBJ1-5, the complete variable domain is DGGITQSPKYLFRKEGQNVTLSCEQNLNHDAMYWYRQDPGQGLRLIYYSQIVNDFQKGDIAEGYSVSREKKESFPLTVTSAQKNPTAFYLCASSIDMLRSGGPFVGPQHFGDGTRLSIL.

The chain combines TRBV9 with TRBJ1-1; no definite D call. Trimming pared 0 bases from V and 1 base from J, leaving 4 bases between. Germline loops: CDR1 SGDLS, CDR2 YYNGEE. The CDR3 is made up of 13 amino acids. The CDR3 coding sequence is TGTGCCAGCAGCGTAGCAGGGAACACTGAAGCTTTCTTT. This translates into CASSVAGNTEAFF.

The chain uses TRBV19 and TRBJ2-7; 9 bases fit TRBD2. Germline V gives CDR1 LNHDA, CDR2 SQIVND (reference sequence). CDR3 length: 15 residues. V dropped 5 bases and J dropped 4; count of bases not matched to a gene: 9. The CDR3 protein is CASSPGSGSLYEQYF. The CDR3 DNA is TGTGCCAGTAGTCCAGGTAGCGGGAGTCTTTACGAGCAGTACTTC.

This clone was seen once. The V and J genes are TRBV18 and TRBJ1-6; D is possibly TRBD1 (5 bases). Germline-derived CDR1 and CDR2 are KGHSH and LQKENI. V lost 6 bases and J lost 8, with 23 bases in between. The CDR3 has 17 amino acids. The CDR3 loop is CASSTTGTHLRDSPLHF. CDR3 DNA: TGTGCCAGCTCCACCACCGGGACTCACCTCCGGGATTCACCCCTCCACTTT. The full variable domain, with the rest looked up from reference TRBV18 and TRBJ1-6, is NAGVMQNPRHLVRRRGQEARLRCSPMKGHSHVYWYRQLPEEGLKFMVYLQKENIIDESGMPKERFSAEFPKEGPSILRIQQVVRGDSAAYFCASSTTGTHLRDSPLHFGNGTRLTVT.

V gene TRBV30 combines with J gene TRBJ2-5; D may be TRBD1 (6 bases). Trimming took off 3 bases at V and 7 bases at J, with 21 bases between the two ends. CDR1 GTSNPN and CDR2 SVGIG come from the germline V gene (reference sequence). The CDR3 totals 15 residues. This CDR3 is CAWRNPRTARGTQYF. As DNA, the CDR3 is TGTGCCTGGAGGAACCCTAGGACAGCGAGGGGGACCCAGTACTTC.

The chain couples TRBV25-1 to TRBJ2-5, with TRBD2 matching over 7 bases. CDR1 and CDR2 (germline): MGHDK, SYGVNS. CDR3 size: 15 residues. Trimming removed 1 base from V and 5 bases from J; junction bases left unmatched: 7. CDR3 amino acids: CASSEFAGDRETQYF. Written as DNA, the CDR3 is TGTGCCAGCAGTGAATTTGCGGGGGATCGGGAGACCCAGTACTTC.

DNA for the CDR3: TGTGCCAGTAGTATAGGTCCAGACTTGAACACTGAAGCTTTCTTT. As protein: CASSIGPDLNTEAFF. V and J are TRBV19 and TRBJ1-1; D is uncertain. The CDR3 has 15 residues. Germline CDR1 and CDR2: LNHDA and SQIVND (reference sequence). V gave up 1 base and J gave up 0 bases, with 9 bases separating them. Full variable domain (outside the CDR3, taken from reference TRBV19 and TRBJ1-1): DGGITQSPKYLFRKEGQNVTLSCEQNLNHDAMYWYRQDPGQGLRLIYYSQIVNDFQKGDIAEGYSVSREKKESFPLTVTSAQKNPTAFYLCASSIGPDLNTEAFFGQGTRLTVV.

This clone was seen only once. The chain recombines TRBV27 with TRBJ1-5, with D perhaps TRBD1 (6 bases). CDR3 size: 14 residues. The V gene lost 10 bases and the J gene lost 3 bases, with 16 bases spanning the gap. Germline V CDR1 and CDR2: MNHEY, SMNVEV (reference sequence). CDR3 coding DNA: TGTGCCACTCGGAGGGGGGGTTACAATCAGCCCCAGCATTTT. Encoded protein: CATRRGGYNQPQHF.

The chain links TRBV11-2 to TRBJ2-4; no definite D call. CDR3 length: 15 residues. The germline gives CDR1 SGHAT, CDR2 FQNNGV. V dropped 5 bases and J dropped 2 bases, with 13 bases sitting between them. This CDR3 is CASSPEVVTKNIQYF. The CDR3 DNA is TGTGCCAGCAGCCCAGAGGTGGTAACCAAAAACATTCAGTACTTC.

The chain couples TRBV30 to TRBJ2-7; TRBD2 might be the D (5 bases). Germline V CDR1 and CDR2: GTSNPN, SVGIG (reference sequence). CDR3 length equals 12 residues. V lost 3 bases, J lost 2 bases, and 8 bases lay in between. The CDR3 spells CAWSGETYEQYF. In DNA, the CDR3 is TGTGCCTGGAGCGGGGAAACCTACGAGCAGTACTTC.

This chain joins TRBV18 and TRBJ1-5, with D uncertain. Trimming shortened V by 2 bases and J by 4 bases, and 12 bases separated the two germline ends. The germline V gene encodes CDR1 KGHSH and CDR2 LQKENI. There are 15 residues in the CDR3. DNA of the CDR3: TGTGCCAGCTCACCAGCTCTAACAGAGAATCAGCCCCAGCATTTT. Translated: CASSPALTENQPQHF.

The chain has TRBV9 and TRBJ2-7, with D tentatively TRBD1 (5 bases). V lost 3 bases, J lost 5 bases, and 18 bases lay in between. The CDR3 spans 15 residues. In germline, CDR1 is SGDLS, CDR2 YYNGEE. The CDR3 bases are TGTGCCAGCAGCGCCCAGGGTGAGGACCCCCACGAGCAGTACTTC. It is translated as CASSAQGEDPHEQYF.

The J gene is TRBJ2-1, the V gene TRBV28; possibly TRBD2 for D (5 bases). Germline V gene lookup returns CDR1 MDHEN and CDR2 SYDVKM. Trimming shortened V by 8 bases and J by 3 bases, and 14 bases separated the two germline ends. CDR3 length: 14 residues. The CDR3 DNA reads TGTGCCAGCCGTCCGGCAGAGGGCTACAATGAGCAGTTCTTC. Translating gives CASRPAEGYNEQFF.

V gene TRBV6-6 combines with J gene TRBJ2-5; maybe TRBD1 (6 bases). Germline loops: CDR1 MNHNY, CDR2 SVGAGI (reference sequence). The CDR3 has 13 amino acids. Trimming removed 3 bases from V and 2 bases from J, with 7 bases in between. Written as DNA, the CDR3 is TGTGCCAGCAGTTATCAGGGGCAAGAGACCCAGTACTTC. It specifies CASSYQGQETQYF.

The rearrangement links TRBV4-3 to TRBJ1-1; D is undetermined. Germline V gene sequence: CDR1 LGHNA, CDR2 YSLEER. The CDR3 is 15 residues long. The ends were cut back, 4 bases at V and 4 bases at J, with 16 bases in the middle. Written as DNA, the CDR3 is TGCGCCAGCAGCCGAGCTCACGGAGGAAGCACTGAAGCTTTCTTT. It is translated as CASSRAHGGSTEAFF.

The V gene is TRBV28, the J gene TRBJ2-5; TRBD2 is a possible D gene (5 bases). The length of the CDR3 is 13 residues. Looked up from germline, CDR1 is MDHEN and CDR2 is SYDVKM. Trimming pared 2 bases from V and 4 bases from J, leaving 8 bases between. The CDR3 nucleotides read TGTGCCAGCAGTTTAGTGGCGGGAGAGACCCAGTACTTC. Translating gives CASSLVAGETQYF.

This clone was counted only a few times. The chain is built from TRBV7-2 and TRBJ2-7, with a tentative D call TRBD2 (6 bases). Trimming stripped 3 bases from V and 1 base from J, with 13 bases between. CDR3 length: 15 amino acids. Germline assignment: CDR1 SGHTA and CDR2 FQGNSA. The CDR3 bases are TGTGCCAGCAGCTTCGCAGGGACTTGGTCCTACGAGCAGTACTTC. It is translated as CASSFAGTWSYEQYF.

The CDR3 bases are TGTGCCAGCAGCCAAGGGTTAGCTTTCCTCGAGCAGTACTTC. It yields the protein CASSQGLAFLEQYF. The V call is TRBV3-1 (or the pseudogene TRBV3-2), the J call TRBJ2-7; D gene ambiguous. The ends were cut back, 1 base at V and 6 bases at J, with 13 bases in the middle. CDR3 length: 14 residues. The germline gives CDR1 LGHDT, CDR2 YNNKEL (reference sequence).

The J gene is TRBJ1-1, the V gene TRBV7-2; D remains unclear. V was shortened by 5 bases and J by 0 bases, with 10 bases between the two germline ends. Germline-derived CDR1 and CDR2 are SGHTA and FQGNSA. This CDR3 comprises 14 residues. The CDR3 loop is CASSRGLLNTEAFF. In DNA, the CDR3 is TGTGCCAGCAGCCGCGGACTCCTGAACACTGAAGCTTTCTTT.

This clone was counted once. V is TRBV4-2 and J is TRBJ1-4, with 8 bases lining up with TRBD1. CDR1 and CDR2 (germline): LGHNA, YNFKEQ. With V trimmed by 3 bases and J by 4 bases, 7 bases remained unmatched. This CDR3 region has 16 residues. The CDR3 bases are TGTGCCAGCAGCCATAACTTTGGACAGGGTAATGAAAAACTGTTTTTT. This translates into CASSHNFGQGNEKLFF.

V and J are TRBV5-4 and TRBJ2-1; no firm D call. The CDR3 extends over 13 amino acids. The V gene's germline CDR1 is SGHNT and CDR2 YYREEE (reference sequence). V lost 0 bases and J 7 bases, leaving 8 bases between the germline ends. CDR3 loop: CASSLGANNEQFF. CDR3 nucleotides: TGTGCCAGCAGCTTGGGGGCTAATAATGAGCAGTTCTTC.

The gene calls are TRBV11-3 and TRBJ2-3; a weak D match, TRBD2 (6 bases). The CDR3 contains 16 residues. Per germline, CDR1 SGHNT and CDR2 YENEEA. Trimming stripped 5 bases from V and 4 bases from J, with 19 bases between. The CDR3 region is CASSPGRNRGADTQYF. The CDR3 nucleotides read TGTGCCAGCAGCCCGGGGAGGAACCGAGGGGCAGATACGCAGTATTTT.

The chain employs TRBV27 and TRBJ2-3; possible D gene TRBD2, 5 bases. V gave up 8 bases and J gave up 2 bases, with 17 bases separating them. Germline V gives CDR1 MNHEY, CDR2 SMNVEV (reference sequence). This CDR3 has 15 amino acids. The CDR3 loop is CASRHRGSVTDTQYF. In nucleotides, the CDR3 is TGTGCCAGCCGACATCGGGGTAGCGTCACAGATACGCAGTATTTT.